This entry lists 10 T cell receptor beta chains sequenced from one sample in a study of cytomegalovirus exposure and HLA in healthy donors. Both 60 Vbeta primers and 13 Jbeta primers went into the PCR. The assay was immunoSEQ multiplex PCR, and TCRdb's table has in-frame clones only and misses some. The top ten hold more than 20% of the sample, which has 80,000 or so clones, roughly 70% seen once. The material sequenced was PBMCs. The receptors come from a man under 40 in good health and CMV-seropositive.

This clone was seen more than once but under ten times. The V and J genes are TRBV25-1 and TRBJ1-3; 7 nucleotides align to TRBD1. The CDR3 spans 14 residues. J was trimmed by 7 bases and V by 3 bases; bases with no gene match: 6. Germline values: CDR1 MGHDK, CDR2 SYGVNS. Here the CDR3 DNA reads TGTGCCAGCAGTGATCAGGGGGGTATTAACACCATATATTTT. Amino acid sequence: CASSDQGGINTIYF.

This clone was seen only once. The chain carries TRBV6-5 and TRBJ1-6; TRBD1 aligns across 7 bases. The CDR3 consists of 14 residues. The J segment lost 10 bases and the V segment lost 3 bases, leaving 6 bases of the junction unmatched. CDR1 is MNHEY and CDR2 is SVGAGI in the germline V gene. CDR3 sequence reads: CASSYEGAGSPLHF. Here the CDR3 DNA reads TGTGCCAGCAGTTATGAGGGGGCAGGATCACCCCTCCACTTT.

This clone was observed a handful of times. This chain links TRBV18 with TRBJ2-5, with D possibly TRBD2 on 5 matching bases. The CDR3 is made up of 13 amino acids. Deletions cut 1 base from V and 5 bases from J, with 8 bases between. CDR1 KGHSH and CDR2 LQKENI come from the germline V gene. CDR3 sequence: CASSPRSGETQYF. CDR3 bases: TGTGCCAGCTCACCACGGTCGGGGGAGACCCAGTACTTC.

CDR3 sequence (DNA): TGTGCCAGTAGTATCCCTCGATTAACAGGGTCCGGAAACACCATATATTTT. It codes for CASSIPRLTGSGNTIYF. The V call is TRBV19, the J call TRBJ1-3; TRBD1 might be the D (6 bases). The CDR3 is made up of 17 amino acids. Germline CDR1 LNHDA, CDR2 SQIVND (reference sequence). With 3 bases removed from V and 4 bases from J, the gap between germline ends came to 19 bases.

This clone was counted once. The genes are TRBV14 and TRBJ2-3; D is undetermined. This CDR3 is built from 15 residues. Germline lookup yields CDR1 SGHDN and CDR2 FVKESK. The germline V and J ends were trimmed by 1 base and 3 bases, with 11 bases remaining between them. CDR3 sequence reads: CASSQGDLVTDTQYF. Here the CDR3 DNA reads TGTGCCAGCAGCCAAGGCGACCTAGTGACAGATACGCAGTATTTT.

The chain has TRBV7-2 and TRBJ1-1; D is ambiguous. The CDR3 is made up of 15 amino acids. Trimming cost V 5 bases and J 6 bases, with 19 bases left between them. Germline values: CDR1 SGHTA, CDR2 FQGNSA. CDR3 coding DNA: TGTGCCAGCAGCCCGAGGGTCCCCGCGGCGTCTGAAGCTTTCTTT. Protein: CASSPRVPAASEAFF.

The chain recombines TRBV6-5 with TRBJ2-5; 9 nucleotides agree with TRBD1. CDR1 and CDR2 from the germline V gene are MNHEY and SVGAGI. The junction had 6 bases not matched to a gene; V was cut back by 1 base and J by 6 bases. The CDR3 covers 15 residues. The CDR3 loop reads CASSYFDRGRKTQYF. The CDR3 DNA reads TGTGCCAGCAGTTACTTCGACAGGGGGAGAAAGACCCAGTACTTC.

The chain combines TRBV2 with TRBJ1-1; 7 bases match TRBD1. V dropped 8 bases and J dropped 4; count of bases not matched to a gene: 10. Germline lookup yields CDR1 SNHLY and CDR2 FYNNEI. The CDR3 spans 14 residues. The DNA of the CDR3 is TGTGCCAGCCGGGTTCCGTCAGGGGGCACTGAAGCTTTCTTT. This sequence encodes CASRVPSGGTEAFF.

The genes are TRBV5-1 and TRBJ1-1; maybe TRBD1 (5 bases). The germline CDR1 and CDR2 sequences are SGHRS and YFSETQ. The CDR3 runs 14 residues. Trimming removed 1 base from V and 6 bases from J, with 13 bases in between. CDR3: CASSLQGGRAEAFF. The CDR3 DNA follows: TGCGCCAGCAGCTTGCAGGGAGGACGGGCTGAAGCTTTCTTT.

This clone was found once. The chain has TRBV28 and TRBJ2-1; possible D gene TRBD2, 6 bases. V was trimmed by 2 bases and J by 10 bases, leaving 15 bases between them. Germline-derived CDR1 and CDR2 are MDHEN and SYDVKM. CDR3 length: 14 amino acids. The CDR3 bases are TGTGCCAGCAGTTTAACCCCCGACCGGGGGGAGCAGTTCTTC. It yields the protein CASSLTPDRGEQFF.